Listed below are T cell receptor beta chains from one sample, sequenced in a study of patients and donors after allogeneic stem cell transplantation. TCRdb independently ran MiXCR on the RT-PCR reads; one entry per CDR3 protein. The sample includes about 74,000 distinct CDR3 sequences, more than 25% of them seen just once. Sequenced input: blood, either unsorted or a sorted T cell fraction (not recorded which). The receptors come from a human donor who was either an allogeneic HSCT recipient or a stem cell or donor lymphocyte infusion donor (not recorded which). It is not recorded whose cells these are; they may come from a transplant donor. CDR3s include the opening cysteine and the closing phenylalanine or tryptophan. A D gene is named only where the DNA matches it firmly. Size values are once, few and many counts, or a class for expanded clones, and some rows have none.

D gene | J gene | V gene | clone size | CDR3 DNA | CDR3 protein
NA | TRBJ2-2 | TRBV11-3 | NA | TGTGCCAGCACCTTCACCGGGGAGCTGTTTTTT | CASTFTGELFF
NA | TRBJ2-3 | TRBV6-1 | few | TGTGCCAGCAGCCGACAGGACCCCGGCACAGATACGCAGTATTTT | CASSRQDPGTDTQYF
TRBD2 | TRBJ2-2 | TRBV7-9 | NA | TGTGCCAGCAGCTTAGGACTAGCGGCCGGGGAGCTGTTTTTT | CASSLGLAAGELFF
NA | TRBJ1-1 | TRBV3-1 | few | TGTGCCAGCAGCCTAAGGAGGGGGAACACTGAAGCTTTCTTT | CASSLRRGNTEAFF
NA | TRBJ2-2 | TRBV12-3/TRBV12-4 | few | TGTGCCAGCAGTTTAACCCCTCGCACCGGGGAGCTGTTTTTT | CASSLTPRTGELFF
TRBD2 | TRBJ2-2 | TRBV4-2 | NA | TGTGCCAGCAGTCTGGGACTAGCGGGGGCTATGAACACCGGGGAGCTGTTTTTT | CASSLGLAGAMNTGELFF
NA | TRBJ1-4 | TRBV4-3 | NA | TGCGCCAGTAGCAAGGTTGCTACTAATGAAAAACTGTTTTTT | CASSKVATNEKLFF
NA | TRBJ1-2 | TRBV7-6 | NA | TGTGCCAGCAGCTTACAGCCGATAATCTATGGCTACACCTTC | CASSLQPIIYGYTF
NA | TRBJ1-6 | TRBV27 | NA | TGTGCCAGCAGTCCTCAGGGTAGTCCTACCGCCCTCCACTTT | CASSPQGSPTALHF
NA | TRBJ1-2 | TRBV6-5 | NA | TGTGCCAGCAGTTACGGGCAGGCGGCTAACTATGGCTACACCTTC | CASSYGQAANYGYTF
NA | TRBJ2-7 | TRBV6-1 | NA | TGTGCCAGTAAAAAGGGCCGGGGGTCCTACGAGCAGTACTTC | CASKKGRGSYEQYF
NA | TRBJ1-2 | TRBV7-2 | NA | TGTGCCAGCAGCTTAGAACACACACAACCCGGGGGCTACACCTTC | CASSLEHTQPGGYTF
TRBD2 | TRBJ2-1 | TRBV29-1 | NA | TGCAGCGTTGAGATTATAGCGGGAGGGGTGTCCTACAATGAGCAGTTCTTC | CSVEIIAGGVSYNEQFF
TRBD1 | TRBJ2-7 | TRBV18 | NA | TGTGCCAGCTCCCCGGGACAGGGGCCCTACGAGCAGTACTTC | CASSPGQGPYEQYF
NA | TRBJ1-6 | TRBV6-5 | NA | TGTGCCAGCAGAACCCCCCCAGGACCCTATAATTCACCCCTCCACTTT | CASRTPPGPYNSPLHF
TRBD2 | TRBJ2-3 | TRBV18 | few | TGTGCCAGCTCGGAGTCAGCGGGAAGCACAGATACGCAGTATTTT | CASSESAGSTDTQYF
TRBD2 | TRBJ2-6 | TRBV9 | NA | TGTGCCAGCAGCTCCCGGAGACTAGCGACTGCTGGGGCCAACGTCCTGACTTTC | CASSSRRLATAGANVLTF
TRBD1 | TRBJ2-7 | TRBV12-3/TRBV12-4 | many | TGTGCCAGCAGTTTAGCGCAAGGACAGGGATTGGACGAGCAGTACTTC | CASSLAQGQGLDEQYF
NA | TRBJ2-1 | TRBV7-3 | many | TGTGCCAGCAGCTTAAACGGTCCAGGTGGCGATGAGCAGTTCTTC | CASSLNGPGGDEQFF
TRBD1 | TRBJ1-1 | TRBV2 | NA | TGTGCCAGCAGTGGACTCAGGGGGTCCGGTGAAGCTTTCTTT | CASSGLRGSGEAFF
NA | TRBJ2-7 | TRBV3-1 | few | TGTGCCAGCAGCCAAGCTACAGGCTCCTACGAGCAGTACTTC | CASSQATGSYEQYF
NA | TRBJ2-1 | TRBV2 | many | TGTGCCAGCTGCTTAAGCTTGAACAATGAGCAGTTCTTC | CASCLSLNNEQFF